These T cell receptor beta chains were read from a single sample in a study of T-cell memory formation after mild COVID-19. TCRdb re-called the 5' RACE reads through MiXCR, storing one row per CDR3 protein. The repertoire holds about 210,000 distinct CDR3 sequences, with roughly 30% as singletons. The sample taken for sequencing was PBMCs or a T cell subset sorted from them (not recorded which). The receptors stem from an adult woman who had mild COVID-19 (a few samples of this study predate the infection). Cell type and time point are not known. CDR3s include the opening cysteine and the closing phenylalanine or tryptophan. A D gene is named only where the DNA matches it firmly. Clone sizes are given selectively: once, few, many, or a class where the clone is expanded.

J,size,D,V,CDR3,DNA
TRBJ2-2,.,.,TRBV4-1,CASSQGLRGAGELFF,TGCGCCAGCAGCCAAGGGTTGCGGGGTGCCGGGGAGCTGTTTTTT
TRBJ1-1,.,TRBD1,TRBV12-3/TRBV12-4,CASIWGTGWTEAFF,TGTGCCAGCATCTGGGGGACAGGGTGGACTGAAGCTTTCTTT
TRBJ2-1,few,.,TRBV5-1,CASSLAVGGVGEQFF,TGCGCCAGCAGCTTGGCCGTTGGTGGGGTTGGTGAGCAGTTCTTC
TRBJ2-4,once,.,TRBV4-2,CASSQAEGPKNIQYF,TGTGCCAGCAGCCAAGCAGAGGGCCCCAAAAACATTCAGTACTTC
TRBJ2-2,few,.,TRBV11-3,CASSRYTGELFF,TGTGCCAGCAGCCGTTACACCGGGGAGCTGTTTTTT
TRBJ2-7,many,.,TRBV7-6,CASSFGGYGGEGSYEQYF,TGTGCCAGCAGTTTTGGGGGTTACGGGGGAGAGGGATCCTACGAGCAGTACTTC
TRBJ2-6,few,.,TRBV4-3,CASSQGVGSGANVLTF,TGCGCCAGCAGCCAAGGGGTCGGCTCTGGGGCCAACGTCCTGACTTTC
TRBJ2-7,few,.,TRBV5-1,CASSLRGGGEQYF,TGCGCCAGCAGCCTGCGTGGCGGAGGCGAGCAGTACTTC
TRBJ1-1,.,.,TRBV11-3,CASSLSHRTEAFF,TGTGCCAGCAGCCTCAGTCATCGCACTGAAGCTTTCTTT
TRBJ2-2,few,.,TRBV6-2/TRBV6-3,CASSSTNTGELFF,TGTGCCAGCAGCAGTACTAACACCGGGGAGCTGTTTTTT
TRBJ2-2,.,TRBD2,TRBV20-1,CSARFSGSNTGELFF,TGCAGTGCTAGATTTAGCGGGTCGAACACCGGGGAGCTGTTTTTT
TRBJ2-6,few,TRBD2,TRBV2,CASSGGGVPGANVLTF,TGTGCCAGCAGTGGCGGGGGGGTCCCTGGGGCCAACGTCCTGACTTTC
TRBJ2-7,.,TRBD1,TRBV6-2/TRBV6-3,CASNRQGFVYEQYF,TGTGCCAGCAATCGACAGGGTTTTGTTTACGAGCAGTACTTC
TRBJ2-2,few,.,TRBV20-1,CSARTGPSTGELFF,TGCAGTGCTAGGACGGGACCCTCAACCGGGGAGCTGTTTTTT
TRBJ1-2,.,.,TRBV3-1,CASSQAGTSVNYGYTF,TGTGCCAGCAGCCAGGCTGGGACATCCGTAAACTATGGCTACACCTTC
TRBJ1-4,.,.,TRBV5-1,CASSLEGGPEALFF,TGCGCCAGCAGCTTAGAAGGTGGGCCAGAAGCACTGTTTTTT
TRBJ2-5,.,.,TRBV5-1,CASSAQLKETQYF,TGCGCCAGCAGCGCGCAACTAAAAGAGACCCAGTACTTC
TRBJ2-1,.,TRBD2,TRBV5-1,CASSLGLASDDEQFF,TGCGCCAGCAGCTTGGGACTAGCCTCAGACGATGAGCAGTTCTTC
TRBJ2-7,few,.,TRBV20-1,CSAVEGGGEGLEQYF,TGCAGTGCGGTCGAAGGGGGAGGAGAAGGGCTCGAGCAGTACTTC
TRBJ1-5,.,TRBD1,TRBV5-5,CASSPGTGFYQPQHF,TGTGCCAGCAGCCCTGGGACAGGGTTTTATCAGCCCCAGCATTTT
TRBJ2-3,.,.,TRBV20-1,CSARKDYTDTQYF,TGCAGTGCTAGAAAGGACTACACAGATACGCAGTATTTT
TRBJ2-3,few,TRBD1,TRBV24-1,CATSDGNRGSADTQYF,TGTGCCACCAGCGATGGGAACAGGGGGTCTGCAGATACGCAGTATTTT
TRBJ2-7,.,.,TRBV29-1,CSALQGLGYEQYF,TGCAGCGCCTTACAGGGATTAGGGTACGAGCAGTACTTC
TRBJ1-1,.,.,TRBV28,CASSLGHRELSEAFF,TGTGCCAGCAGTTTAGGTCACAGGGAGCTGAGTGAAGCTTTCTTT
TRBJ1-1,few,TRBD1,TRBV7-6,CASSLETGRVNTEAFF,TGTGCCAGCAGCTTAGAGACAGGGCGGGTGAACACTGAAGCTTTCTTT
TRBJ2-7,.,.,TRBV10-3,CAISESNTPYEQYF,TGTGCCATCAGTGAGTCGAACACCCCCTACGAGCAGTACTTC
TRBJ2-7,.,.,TRBV7-9,CASSTSLGLSYEQYF,TGTGCCAGCAGCACCTCACTTGGACTCTCCTACGAGCAGTACTTC
TRBJ2-3,.,TRBD2,TRBV20-1,CSAISGTTTDTQYF,TGCAGTGCTATCTCCGGGACTACCACAGATACGCAGTATTTT
TRBJ1-4,.,.,TRBV4-1,CASSQDYRDPNEKLFF,TGCGCCAGCAGCCAAGACTACAGGGACCCAAATGAAAAACTGTTTTTT
TRBJ1-6,.,TRBD1,TRBV7-2,CASSLRGQGYSYNSPLHF,TGTGCCAGCAGCTTAAGAGGACAGGGCTACTCCTATAATTCACCCCTCCACTTT
TRBJ1-2,once,TRBD1,TRBV4-3,CASSHGPGQGDPGYTF,TGCGCCAGCAGCCATGGACCGGGACAGGGGGATCCTGGCTACACCTTC
TRBJ1-1,few,.,TRBV6-1,CASSLQRTEAFF,TGTGCCAGCAGTTTGCAGAGGACTGAAGCTTTCTTT